The 22 T cell receptor beta chains below were found in one sample sequenced in a study of identical twins. Using its own MiXCR run on the 5' RACE reads, TCRdb lists one record per CDR3 protein. The repertoire consists of approximately 1.8 million distinct CDR3 sequences, with roughly 35% occurring once and the leading ten covering under 0.35%. Specimen: cord blood. The receptors shown here come from a newborn girl in good health.

This clonotype has just a few counts. V and J are TRBV20-1 and TRBJ1-1, with a possible D match to TRBD1 (6 bases). Trimming removed 2 bases at V and 0 bases at J, with 13 bases between. The CDR3 length is 15 residues. Germline V gene lookup returns CDR1 DFQATT and CDR2 SNEGSKA (reference sequence). The CDR3 sequence: CSARPGGLMNTEAFF. The CDR3 bases are TGCAGTGCTAGACCTGGGGGCCTAATGAACACTGAAGCTTTCTTT.

The chain joins TRBV29-1 to TRBJ1-1, with unresolved D. Germline V gives CDR1 SQVTM, CDR2 ANQGSEA. This CDR3 comprises 13 residues. V was clipped by 4 bases and J by 5 bases, with 14 bases between them. CDR3 sequence: CSVGRPRGTEAFF. The CDR3 bases are TGCAGCGTTGGGAGACCTCGAGGGACTGAAGCTTTCTTT. The full variable domain, its missing parts supplied by reference TRBV29-1 and TRBJ1-1, is SAVISQKPSRDICQRGTSLTIQCQVDSQVTMMFWYRQQPGQSLTLIATANQGSEATYESGFVIDKFPISRPNLTFSTLTVSNMSPEDSSIYLCSVGRPRGTEAFFGQGTRLTVV.

This clonotype is a singleton in its sample. The germline gene is not matched at one end of the junction; a read error may be the cause. The CDR3 sequence: CTSSQGRRRHTLGNSPLHF. The CDR3 DNA sequence: TGTACCAGCAGCCAAGGGCGACGTCGACACACCCTGGGGAATTCACCCCTCCACTTT. This chain connects TRBV3-1 to TRBJ1-6; unclear D gene. The CDR3 length is 19 residues. Germline CDR1 is LGHDT and CDR2 is YNNKEL (reference sequence).

V and J are TRBV14 and TRBJ2-7; TRBD2 matches 7 bases. V lost 3 bases to trimming and J lost 9 bases; unmatched junction nucleotides: 20. Germline V gene data show CDR1 as SGHDN and CDR2 as FVKESK. The CDR3 is 17 amino acids. The CDR3 region is CASSQTYLRSGDPRQYF. In DNA form, the CDR3 reads TGTGCCAGCAGCCAGACTTATCTTAGAAGCGGGGACCCTAGGCAGTACTTC.

V gene TRBV30 combines with J gene TRBJ1-2; TRBD1 matches 7 bases. Per germline, CDR1 GTSNPN and CDR2 SVGIG (reference sequence). V lost 1 base and J lost 9; bases outside the gene matches: 17. This CDR3 has 16 residues. This CDR3 is CAWSARTGQSIYCYTF. The CDR3 nucleotides are TGTGCCTGGAGTGCTCGTACGGGACAGAGTATTTATTGCTACACCTTC.

The chain joins TRBV29-1 to TRBJ1-2; D is undetermined. Trimming took 4 bases from V and 4 from J, leaving 7 bases between them. The CDR3 sequence is 11 residues long. Germline lookup yields CDR1 SQVTM and CDR2 ANQGSEA. The CDR3 sequence is CSVVWRYGYTF. CDR3 coding DNA: TGCAGCGTTGTATGGCGCTATGGCTACACCTTC.

The CDR3: CASSPLDKIEKLFF. CDR3 DNA: TGTGCCAGCAGTCCCCTCGACAAGATTGAAAAACTGTTTTTT. The J gene is TRBJ1-4, the V gene TRBV7-2; D remains unclear. The V gene's germline CDR1 is SGHTA and CDR2 FQGNSA. V lost 6 bases and J 7 bases, leaving 15 bases between the germline ends. The CDR3 spans 14 residues.

The V and J genes are TRBV4-1 and TRBJ1-6; D is uncertain. The CDR3 spans 15 residues. V was trimmed by 1 base and J by 5 bases, leaving 9 bases between them. Germline CDR1 reads MGHRA; CDR2 reads YSYEKL. In nucleotides, the CDR3 is TGCGCCAGCAGCCAAGCGGACGCCGATAATTCACCCCTCCACTTT. Translating gives CASSQADADNSPLHF.

V gene TRBV2 combines with J gene TRBJ1-5; D gene unclear. The CDR3 has 15 residues. V was cut by 5 bases and J by 0 bases, with 11 bases left in between. CDR1 and CDR2 (germline): SNHLY, FYNNEI. The CDR3 nucleotides read TGTGCCAGCAGTACGTCCTGGGGTAGCAATCAGCCCCAGCATTTT. Amino acid sequence: CASSTSWGSNQPQHF.

V gene TRBV14 combines with J gene TRBJ2-1; TRBD2 matches 12 bases. V gave up 4 bases and J gave up 8 bases; unmatched junction bases: 9. Germline CDR1 reads SGHDN; CDR2 reads FVKESK. The CDR3 loop spans 16 amino acids. This CDR3 is CASSPLLAGGSDEQFF. For the CDR3, the DNA is TGTGCCAGCAGCCCCCTACTAGCGGGGGGCTCTGATGAGCAGTTCTTC.

This clonotype appeared a few times. The J gene is TRBJ1-5, the V gene TRBV20-1; D uncertain. The CDR3 is made up of 17 amino acids. In germline, CDR1 is DFQATT, CDR2 SNEGSKA (reference sequence). Trimming removed 0 bases from V and 3 bases from J, with 18 bases in between. The CDR3 here is CSARDRRRTMNNQPQHF. The CDR3, as DNA: TGCAGTGCTAGAGATCGGAGACGGACGATGAACAATCAGCCCCAGCATTTT.

The J gene is TRBJ2-1, the V gene TRBV6-5; the match to TRBD1 covers 8 bases. J lost 12 bases, V lost 8 bases, and 3 bases had no gene match. This CDR3 has 10 residues. Looked up from germline, CDR1 is MNHEY and CDR2 is SVGAGI. In DNA form, the CDR3 reads TGTGCCAGCGGTACAGGGGGGCAGTTCTTC. Protein product: CASGTGGQFF.

This clonotype was counted between two and nine times. The chain has TRBV12-3 or TRBV12-4 and TRBJ1-1; no clear D. This CDR3 is 16 amino acids long. V lost 6 bases and J 1 base, leaving 18 bases between the germline ends. CDR3: CASRRRAPGKNTEAFF. CDR3 in DNA: TGTGCCAGCAGGCGCCGGGCCCCCGGTAAGAACACTGAAGCTTTCTTT.

This clonotype was seen a few times. The CDR3 sequence is CASRYKTSGRPLSTDTQYF. In DNA form, the CDR3 reads TGTGCCAGCAGATATAAGACTAGCGGGAGGCCCCTTAGCACAGATACGCAGTATTTT. The chain links TRBV5-8 to TRBJ2-3, with 13 bases fitting TRBD2. The germline gives CDR1 SGHTS, CDR2 YDEGEE. The junction had 12 bases not matched to a gene; V was cut back by 5 bases and J by 0 bases. The CDR3 sequence is 19 residues long.

With regard to this clonotype: Sequence at one end of the junction differs from germline and may be a read error. V is TRBV25-1 and J is TRBJ2-3, with a possible D match to TRBD2 (6 bases). CDR3 length: 13 residues. Germline assignment: CDR1 MGHDK and CDR2 SYGVNS. CDR3 residues: CASSVTSTDAQYF. The CDR3 DNA is TGTGCCAGCTCAGTAACTAGCACAGATGCGCAGTATTTT.

This chain uses TRBV21-1 with TRBJ2-7; the D call of TRBD1 is as the table states it, not checked on the DNA. TRBV21-1 is a recognized pseudogene. The CDR3 covers 15 residues. CDR3 protein: CASSSKGGSSYEQYF. The CDR3 DNA is TGTGCCAGCAGCTCGAAGGGGGGTTCCTCCTACGAGCAGTACTTC.

This chain links TRBV9 with TRBJ2-1; 8 bases are a match to TRBD2. Germline V lookup: CDR1 SGDLS, CDR2 YYNGEE. The CDR3 spans 16 residues. With 4 bases clipped from V and 4 bases from J, the junction kept 10 bases outside the gene matches. DNA of the CDR3: TGTGCCAGCAGCCTGGTCGGCGGGGGGATATACAATGAGCAGTTCTTC. It specifies CASSLVGGGIYNEQFF. The full variable domain, in which reference TRBV9 and TRBJ2-1 provide the parts outside the CDR3, is DSGVTQTPKHLITATGQRVTLRCSPRSGDLSVYWYQQSLDQGLQFLIQYYNGEERAKGNILERFSAQQFPDLHSELNLSSLELGDSALYFCASSLVGGGIYNEQFFGPGTRLTVL.

CDR3 amino acids: CASSLLQGINTGELFF. The CDR3 nucleotides are TGTGCCAGCAGTCTCCTACAGGGGATTAACACCGGGGAGCTGTTTTTT. This chain connects TRBV27 to TRBJ2-2; 7 bases are a match to TRBD1. Germline CDR1 and CDR2: MNHEY and SMNVEV (reference sequence). The CDR3 loop spans 16 amino acids. The V and J ends lost 5 bases and 2 bases, in that order; junction bases with no gene match: 8.

The chain is built from TRBV28 and TRBJ2-7, with 12 bases lining up with TRBD2. The CDR3 consists of 14 residues. Germline CDR1 and CDR2: MDHEN and SYDVKM. With 10 bases clipped from V and 4 bases from J, the junction kept 8 bases outside the gene matches. CDR3 DNA sequence: TGTGCCACCTCTTCTAGCGGGAGGGGGTACGAGCAGTACTTC. Translated, it gives CATSSSGRGYEQYF.

V usage is TRBV19 and J usage is TRBJ2-1; 10 bases line up with TRBD2. The germline V gene has CDR1 LNHDA and CDR2 SQIVND (reference sequence). This CDR3 has 13 residues. The V gene end was trimmed by 5 bases and the J gene end by 9 bases; junction bases not matched to a gene: 4. The CDR3 protein is CASSPAGGVEQFF. CDR3 DNA: TGTGCCAGTAGTCCAGCGGGAGGGGTTGAGCAGTTCTTC.

As regards this clonotype: One end of the junction fails to match germline, which may point to a read error. The chain links TRBV6-2 or TRBV6-3 to TRBJ2-1; D ambiguous. The CDR3 runs to 16 residues. Germline V gene data show CDR1 as MNHEY and CDR2 as SVGEGT. Here the CDR3 DNA reads TGTGCCAGCAGTTACCCAATTGCCTATAGGCTTAATGGGCAGTTCTTC. Protein product: CASSYPIAYRLNGQFF.

The V gene is TRBV5-1, the J gene TRBJ1-2; no clear D. V shed 4 bases and J shed 3 bases, with 16 bases lying between them. The CDR3 covers 15 residues. Germline CDR1 SGHRS, CDR2 YFSETQ. The chain's CDR3 is CASSRGRFLDYGYTF. CDR3 coding DNA: TGCGCCAGCAGCCGAGGACGGTTCTTGGACTATGGCTACACCTTC.